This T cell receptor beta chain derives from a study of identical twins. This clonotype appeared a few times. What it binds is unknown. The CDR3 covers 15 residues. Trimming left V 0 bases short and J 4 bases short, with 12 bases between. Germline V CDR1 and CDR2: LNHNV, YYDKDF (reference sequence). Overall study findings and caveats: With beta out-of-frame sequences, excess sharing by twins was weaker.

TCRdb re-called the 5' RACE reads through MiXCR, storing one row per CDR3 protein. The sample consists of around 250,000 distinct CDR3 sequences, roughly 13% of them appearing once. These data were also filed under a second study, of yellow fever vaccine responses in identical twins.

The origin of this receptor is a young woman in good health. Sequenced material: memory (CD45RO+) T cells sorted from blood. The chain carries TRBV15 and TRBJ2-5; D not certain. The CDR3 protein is CATSRDRGKGETQYF. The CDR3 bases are TGTGCCACCAGCAGAGATCGCGGAAAGGGAGAGACCCAGTACTTC.